This TCR beta chain came from a study of cytomegalovirus exposure and HLA in healthy donors. In germline, CDR1 is MNHEY, CDR2 SMNVEV (reference sequence). This CDR3 comprises 15 residues. V was pared by 3 bases and J by 8 bases, with 17 bases between. The study ran its PCR with 60 Vbeta and 13 Jbeta primers. The assay was immunoSEQ multiplex PCR, and TCRdb's table has in-frame clones only and misses some. The profile shows some 98,000 clones, about 83% of them singletons. Study-level points and caveats: In the analysis, some V segments, TRBV6-2 and TRBV6-3 included, were excluded as indistinguishable.

Regarding this clone: What it binds is unknown.

The receptor's source is a female donor in good health and CMV-seropositive. Material: PBMCs. V is TRBV27 and J is TRBJ2-1, with TRBD1 as a possible D gene (5 bases). In DNA form, the CDR3 reads TGTGCCAGCAGTTTGGGTAGGGGATTTCGATATGAGCAGTTCTTC. Translation: CASSLGRGFRYEQFF.